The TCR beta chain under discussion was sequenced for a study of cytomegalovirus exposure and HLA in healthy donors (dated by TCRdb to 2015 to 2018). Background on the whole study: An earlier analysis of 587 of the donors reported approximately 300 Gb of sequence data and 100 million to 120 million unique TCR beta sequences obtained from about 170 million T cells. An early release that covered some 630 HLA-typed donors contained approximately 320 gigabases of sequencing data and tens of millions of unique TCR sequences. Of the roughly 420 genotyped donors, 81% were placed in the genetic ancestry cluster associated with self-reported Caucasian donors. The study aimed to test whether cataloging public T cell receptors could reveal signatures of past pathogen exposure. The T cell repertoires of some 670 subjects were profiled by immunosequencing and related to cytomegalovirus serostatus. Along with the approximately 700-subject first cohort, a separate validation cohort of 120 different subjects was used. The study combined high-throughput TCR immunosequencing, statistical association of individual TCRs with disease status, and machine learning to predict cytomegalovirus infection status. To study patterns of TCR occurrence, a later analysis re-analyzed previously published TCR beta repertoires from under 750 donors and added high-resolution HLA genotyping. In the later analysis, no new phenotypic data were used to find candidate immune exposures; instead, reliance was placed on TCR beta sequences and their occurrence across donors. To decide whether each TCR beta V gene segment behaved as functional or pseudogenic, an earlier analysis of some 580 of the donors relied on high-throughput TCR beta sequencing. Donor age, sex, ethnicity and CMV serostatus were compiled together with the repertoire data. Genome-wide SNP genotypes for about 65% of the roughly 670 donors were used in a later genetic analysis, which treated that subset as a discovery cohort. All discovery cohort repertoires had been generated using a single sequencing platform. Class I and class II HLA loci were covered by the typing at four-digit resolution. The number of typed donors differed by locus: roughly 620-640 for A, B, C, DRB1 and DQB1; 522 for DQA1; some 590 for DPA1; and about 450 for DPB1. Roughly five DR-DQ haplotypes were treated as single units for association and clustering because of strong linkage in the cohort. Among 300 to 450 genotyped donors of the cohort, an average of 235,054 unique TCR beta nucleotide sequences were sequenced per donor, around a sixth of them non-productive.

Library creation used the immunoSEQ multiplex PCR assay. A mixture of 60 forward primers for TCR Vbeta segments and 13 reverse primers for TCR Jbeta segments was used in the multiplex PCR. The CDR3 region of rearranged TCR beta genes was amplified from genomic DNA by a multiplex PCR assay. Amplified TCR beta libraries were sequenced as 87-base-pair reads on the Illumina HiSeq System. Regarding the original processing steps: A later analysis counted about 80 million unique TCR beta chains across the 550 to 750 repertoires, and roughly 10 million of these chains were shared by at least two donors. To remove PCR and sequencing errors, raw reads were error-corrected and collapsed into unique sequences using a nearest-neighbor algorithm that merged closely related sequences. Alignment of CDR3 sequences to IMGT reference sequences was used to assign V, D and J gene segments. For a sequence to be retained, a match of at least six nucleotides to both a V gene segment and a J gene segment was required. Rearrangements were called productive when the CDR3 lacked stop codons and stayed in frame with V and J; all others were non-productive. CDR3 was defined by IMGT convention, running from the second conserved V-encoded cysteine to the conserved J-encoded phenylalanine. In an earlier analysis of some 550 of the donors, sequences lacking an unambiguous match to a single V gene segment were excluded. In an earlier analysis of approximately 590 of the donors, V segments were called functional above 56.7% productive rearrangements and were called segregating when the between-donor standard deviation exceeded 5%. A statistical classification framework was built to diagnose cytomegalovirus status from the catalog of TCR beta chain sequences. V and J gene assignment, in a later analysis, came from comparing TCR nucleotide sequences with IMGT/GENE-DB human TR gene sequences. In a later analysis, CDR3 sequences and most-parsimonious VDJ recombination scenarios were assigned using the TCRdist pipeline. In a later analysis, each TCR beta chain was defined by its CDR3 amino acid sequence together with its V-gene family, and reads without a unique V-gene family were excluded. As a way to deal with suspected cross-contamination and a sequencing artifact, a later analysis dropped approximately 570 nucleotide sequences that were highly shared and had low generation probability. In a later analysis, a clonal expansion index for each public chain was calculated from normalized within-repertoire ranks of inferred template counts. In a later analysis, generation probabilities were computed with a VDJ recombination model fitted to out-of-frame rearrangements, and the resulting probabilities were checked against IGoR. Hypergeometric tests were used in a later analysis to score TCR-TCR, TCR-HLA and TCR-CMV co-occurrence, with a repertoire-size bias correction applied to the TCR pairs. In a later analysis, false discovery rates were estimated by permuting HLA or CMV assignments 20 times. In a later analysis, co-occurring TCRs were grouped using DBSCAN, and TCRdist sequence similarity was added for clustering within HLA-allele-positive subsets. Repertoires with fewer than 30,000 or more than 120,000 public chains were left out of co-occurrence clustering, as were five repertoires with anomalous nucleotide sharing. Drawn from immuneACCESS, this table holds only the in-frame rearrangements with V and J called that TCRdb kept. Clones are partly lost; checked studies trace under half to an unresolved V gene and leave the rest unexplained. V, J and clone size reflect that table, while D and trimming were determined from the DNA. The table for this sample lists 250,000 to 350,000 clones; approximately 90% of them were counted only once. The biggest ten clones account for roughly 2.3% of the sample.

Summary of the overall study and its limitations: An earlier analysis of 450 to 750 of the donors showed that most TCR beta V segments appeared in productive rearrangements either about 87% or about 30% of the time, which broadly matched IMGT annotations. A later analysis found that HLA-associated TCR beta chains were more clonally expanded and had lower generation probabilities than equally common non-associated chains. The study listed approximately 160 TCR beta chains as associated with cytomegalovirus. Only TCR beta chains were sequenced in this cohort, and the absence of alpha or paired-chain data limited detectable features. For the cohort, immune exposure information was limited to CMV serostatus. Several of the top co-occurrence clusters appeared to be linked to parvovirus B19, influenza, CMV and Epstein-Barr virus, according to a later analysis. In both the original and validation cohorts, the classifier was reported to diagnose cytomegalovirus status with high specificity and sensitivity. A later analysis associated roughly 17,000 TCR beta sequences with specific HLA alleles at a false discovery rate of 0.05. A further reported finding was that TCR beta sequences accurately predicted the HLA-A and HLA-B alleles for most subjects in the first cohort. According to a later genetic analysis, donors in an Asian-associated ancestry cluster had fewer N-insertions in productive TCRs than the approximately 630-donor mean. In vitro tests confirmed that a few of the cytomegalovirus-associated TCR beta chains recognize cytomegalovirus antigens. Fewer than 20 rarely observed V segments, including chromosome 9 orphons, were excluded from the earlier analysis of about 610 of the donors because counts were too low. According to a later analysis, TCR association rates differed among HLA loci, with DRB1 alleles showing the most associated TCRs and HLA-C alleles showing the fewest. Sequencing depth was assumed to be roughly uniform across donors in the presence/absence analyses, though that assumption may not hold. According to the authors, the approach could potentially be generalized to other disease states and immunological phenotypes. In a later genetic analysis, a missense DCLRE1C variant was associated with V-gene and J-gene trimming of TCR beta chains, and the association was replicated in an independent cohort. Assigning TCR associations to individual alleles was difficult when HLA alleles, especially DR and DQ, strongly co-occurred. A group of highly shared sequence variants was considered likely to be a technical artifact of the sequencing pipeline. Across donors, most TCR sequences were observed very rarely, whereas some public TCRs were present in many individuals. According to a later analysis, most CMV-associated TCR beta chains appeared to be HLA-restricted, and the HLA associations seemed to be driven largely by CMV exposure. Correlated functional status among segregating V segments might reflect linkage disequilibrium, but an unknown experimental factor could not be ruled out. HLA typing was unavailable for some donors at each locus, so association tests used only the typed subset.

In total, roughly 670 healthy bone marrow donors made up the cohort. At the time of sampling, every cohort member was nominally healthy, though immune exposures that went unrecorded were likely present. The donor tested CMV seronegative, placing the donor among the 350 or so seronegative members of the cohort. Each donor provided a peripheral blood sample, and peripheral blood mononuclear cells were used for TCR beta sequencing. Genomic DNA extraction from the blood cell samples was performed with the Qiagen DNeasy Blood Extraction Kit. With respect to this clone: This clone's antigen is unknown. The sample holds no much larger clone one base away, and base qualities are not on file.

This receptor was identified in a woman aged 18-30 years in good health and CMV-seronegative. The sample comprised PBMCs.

The CDR3 is CASSARDPQYNEQFF. The base sequence is TGTGCCAGCAGTGCGCGGGACCCACAATACAATGAGCAGTTCTTC. The chain links TRBV2 with TRBJ2-1, with TRBD2 as a weak D call on 6 bases. Counted from cysteine to phenylalanine, this CDR3 has 15 amino acids. The only DNA kept is the CDR3, 45 bases in frame from the first base. V loses 4 bases, J loses 4 bases, and the germline ends lie 14 bases apart. CDR1 and CDR2 are read off the germline V gene as SNHLY and FYNNEI.